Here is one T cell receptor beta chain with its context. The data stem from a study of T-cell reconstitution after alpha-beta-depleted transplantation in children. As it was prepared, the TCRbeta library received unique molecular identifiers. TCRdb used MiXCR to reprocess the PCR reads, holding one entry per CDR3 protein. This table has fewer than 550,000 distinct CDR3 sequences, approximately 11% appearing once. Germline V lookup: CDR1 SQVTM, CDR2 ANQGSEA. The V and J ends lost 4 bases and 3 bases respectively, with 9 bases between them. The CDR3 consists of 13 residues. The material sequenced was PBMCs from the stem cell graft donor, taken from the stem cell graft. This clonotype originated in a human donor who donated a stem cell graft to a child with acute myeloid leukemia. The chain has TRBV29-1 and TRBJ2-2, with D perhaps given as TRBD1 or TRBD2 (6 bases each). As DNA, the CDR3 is TGCAGCGTTGTGGAGGGGGACACCGGGGAGCTGTTTTTT. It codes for CSVVEGDTGELFF.